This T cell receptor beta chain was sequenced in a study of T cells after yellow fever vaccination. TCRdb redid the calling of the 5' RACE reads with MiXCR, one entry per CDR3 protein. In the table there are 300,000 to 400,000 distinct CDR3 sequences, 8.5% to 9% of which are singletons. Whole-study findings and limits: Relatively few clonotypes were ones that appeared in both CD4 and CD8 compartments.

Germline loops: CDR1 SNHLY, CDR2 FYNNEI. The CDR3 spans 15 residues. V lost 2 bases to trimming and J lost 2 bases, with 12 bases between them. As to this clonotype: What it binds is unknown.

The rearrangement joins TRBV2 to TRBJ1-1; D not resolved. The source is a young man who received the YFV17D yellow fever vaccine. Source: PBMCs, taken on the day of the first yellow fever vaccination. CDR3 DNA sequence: TGTGCCAGCAGTGAAATGGTGAATGGTAACACTGAAGCTTTCTTT. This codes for CASSEMVNGNTEAFF.